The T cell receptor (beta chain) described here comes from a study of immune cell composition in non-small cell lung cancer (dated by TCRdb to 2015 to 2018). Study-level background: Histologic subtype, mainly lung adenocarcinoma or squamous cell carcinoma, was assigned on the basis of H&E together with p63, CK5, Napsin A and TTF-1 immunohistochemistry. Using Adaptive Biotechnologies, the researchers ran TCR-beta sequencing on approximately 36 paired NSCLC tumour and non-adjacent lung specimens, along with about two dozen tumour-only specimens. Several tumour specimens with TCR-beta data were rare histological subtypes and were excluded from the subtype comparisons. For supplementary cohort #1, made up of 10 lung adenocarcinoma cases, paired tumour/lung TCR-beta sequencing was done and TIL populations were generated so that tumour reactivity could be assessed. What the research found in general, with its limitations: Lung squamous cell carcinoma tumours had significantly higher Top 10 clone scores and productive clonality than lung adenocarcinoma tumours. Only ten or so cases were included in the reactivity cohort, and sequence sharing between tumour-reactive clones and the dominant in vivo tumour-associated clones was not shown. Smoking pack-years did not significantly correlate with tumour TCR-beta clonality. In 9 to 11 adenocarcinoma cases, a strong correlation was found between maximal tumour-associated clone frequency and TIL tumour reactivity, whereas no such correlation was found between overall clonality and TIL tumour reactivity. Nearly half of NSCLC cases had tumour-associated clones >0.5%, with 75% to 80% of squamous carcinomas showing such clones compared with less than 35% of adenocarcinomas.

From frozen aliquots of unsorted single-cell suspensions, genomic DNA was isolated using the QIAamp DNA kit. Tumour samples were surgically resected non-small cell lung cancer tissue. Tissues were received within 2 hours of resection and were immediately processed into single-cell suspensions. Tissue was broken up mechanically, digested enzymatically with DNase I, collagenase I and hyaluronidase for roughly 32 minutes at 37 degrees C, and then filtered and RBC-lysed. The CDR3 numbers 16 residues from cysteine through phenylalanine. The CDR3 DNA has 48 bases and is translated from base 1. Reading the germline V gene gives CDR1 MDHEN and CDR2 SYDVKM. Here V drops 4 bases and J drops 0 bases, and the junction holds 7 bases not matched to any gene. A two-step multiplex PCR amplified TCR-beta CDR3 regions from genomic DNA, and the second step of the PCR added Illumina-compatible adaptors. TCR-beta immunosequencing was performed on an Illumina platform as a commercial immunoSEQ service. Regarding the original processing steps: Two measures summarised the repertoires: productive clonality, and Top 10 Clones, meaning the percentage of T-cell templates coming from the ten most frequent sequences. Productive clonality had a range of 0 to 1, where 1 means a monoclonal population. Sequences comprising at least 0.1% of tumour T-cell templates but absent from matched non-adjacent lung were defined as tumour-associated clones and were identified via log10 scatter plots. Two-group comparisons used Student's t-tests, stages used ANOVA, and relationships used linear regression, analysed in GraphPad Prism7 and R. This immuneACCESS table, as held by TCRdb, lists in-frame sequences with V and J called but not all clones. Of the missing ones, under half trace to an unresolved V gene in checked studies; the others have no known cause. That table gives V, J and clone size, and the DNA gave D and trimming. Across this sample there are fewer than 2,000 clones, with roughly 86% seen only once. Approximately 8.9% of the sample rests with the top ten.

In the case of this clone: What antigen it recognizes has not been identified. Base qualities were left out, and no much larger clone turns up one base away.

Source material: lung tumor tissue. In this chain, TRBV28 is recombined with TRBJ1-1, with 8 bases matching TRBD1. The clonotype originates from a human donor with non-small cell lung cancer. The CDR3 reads CASSSQGVGVNTEAFF. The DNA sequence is TGTGCCAGCAGTTCACAGGGGGTCGGGGTGAACACTGAAGCTTTCTTT. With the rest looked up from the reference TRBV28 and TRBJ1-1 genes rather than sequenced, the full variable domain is DVKVTQSSRYLVKRTGEKVFLECVQDMDHENMFWYRQDPGLGLRLIYFSYDVKMKEKGDIPEGYSVSREKKERFSLILESASTNQTSMYLCASSSQGVGVNTEAFFGQGTRLTVV.